What follows describes a single TCR beta chain. Repertoires were generated with immunoSEQ multiplex PCR, while TCRdb's copy carries only in-frame clones and drops some. The repertoire includes approximately 67,000 clones, under 85% of them detected once, and roughly 2.3% sits in the top ten. This entry belongs to a study of OX40 agonist ivuxolimab in advanced cancers. The germline V gene has CDR1 SGHAT and CDR2 FQNNGV. Between the trimmed V and J ends, which lost 0 bases and 2 bases, there was a span of 12 bases. The length of the CDR3 is 16 residues. The chain recombines TRBV11-2 with TRBJ2-3, with D maybe TRBD2 (5 bases). This sequence originates from an adult with an advanced solid tumor such as melanoma, head and neck, liver or kidney cancer. Material: CD4+ or CD8+ T cells sorted from blood, obtained in a trial of the OX40 agonist ivuxolimab. The chain's CDR3 is CASSLESGGPTDTQYF. The DNA of the CDR3 is TGTGCCAGCAGCTTAGAGTCCGGAGGCCCCACAGATACGCAGTATTTT.